A single count supports the clone carrying this T cell receptor (beta chain). What it binds is not known. This sample is drawn from a study of T-cell reconstitution after alpha-beta-depleted transplantation in children. Study-level findings and limits: Recipient T cells and thymic progenitors that survived gave rise to the high TCRbeta diversity observed at day 60 in some patients.

Unique molecular identifiers were incorporated during preparation of the TCRbeta library. One entry per CDR3 protein results from TCRdb running MiXCR on the PCR reads. The data show 540,000 or so distinct CDR3 sequences, roughly 24% seen once. V lost 4 bases to trimming and J lost 1 base, with 10 bases between them. Germline V CDR1 and CDR2: WSHSY, SAAADI. The CDR3 has 14 amino acids. The receptor comes from a boy under two years old who had a stem cell transplant for acute myeloid leukemia, so the T cells may come from the graft donor. The sample consisted of PBMCs, mostly from graft donor cells, taken 360 days after TCRalphabeta/CD19-depleted stem cell transplant. The rearrangement uses TRBV10-2 and TRBJ1-1, with D possibly TRBD1 on 5 matching bases. The CDR3 sequence is CASSVGGTNTEAFF. CDR3 DNA sequence: TGCGCCAGCAGTGTGGGGGGTACGAACACTGAAGCTTTCTTT.